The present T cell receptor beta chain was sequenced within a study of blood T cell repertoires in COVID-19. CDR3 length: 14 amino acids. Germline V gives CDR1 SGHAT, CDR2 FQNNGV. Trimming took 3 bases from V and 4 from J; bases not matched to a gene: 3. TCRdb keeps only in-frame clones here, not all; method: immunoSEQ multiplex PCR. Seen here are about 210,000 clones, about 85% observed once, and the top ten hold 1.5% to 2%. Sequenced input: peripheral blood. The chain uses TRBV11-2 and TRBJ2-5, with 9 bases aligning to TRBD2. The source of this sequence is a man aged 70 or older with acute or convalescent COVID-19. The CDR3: CASSLWREGETQYF. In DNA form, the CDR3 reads TGTGCCAGCAGCTTGTGGCGGGAGGGAGAGACCCAGTACTTC.